This T cell receptor (beta chain) was observed in a study of CD8 T cells in Susac syndrome. CDR3 length: 12 residues. The germline gives CDR1 SEHNR, CDR2 FQNEAQ (reference sequence). The V end lost 0 bases, the J end lost 8 bases, and 7 bases lay between the germline ends. With random hexamers, reverse transcription was performed on about 0.5 to 1 ug of RNA. Amplification of the TCR beta CDR3 was carried out by immunoSEQ multiplex PCR, which spanned a total of 54 Vbeta and 13 Jbeta segments. TCRdb called the immunoSEQ multiplex PCR reads again in MiXCR, with one record for every CDR3 protein. The sample shows about 29,000 distinct CDR3 sequences, 85% to 95% of them seen only once. From blood CD8+ and CD4+ T cells, TCR beta sequences were generated.

The sequence derives from a human donor in good health. The sample comprised CD8+ T cells from PBMCs. The rearrangement uses TRBV7-9 and TRBJ1-2, with D uncertain. CDR3 in DNA: TGTGCCAGCAGCTTAGCAGGAAGAGGCTACACCTTC. Translating it yields CASSLAGRGYTF.